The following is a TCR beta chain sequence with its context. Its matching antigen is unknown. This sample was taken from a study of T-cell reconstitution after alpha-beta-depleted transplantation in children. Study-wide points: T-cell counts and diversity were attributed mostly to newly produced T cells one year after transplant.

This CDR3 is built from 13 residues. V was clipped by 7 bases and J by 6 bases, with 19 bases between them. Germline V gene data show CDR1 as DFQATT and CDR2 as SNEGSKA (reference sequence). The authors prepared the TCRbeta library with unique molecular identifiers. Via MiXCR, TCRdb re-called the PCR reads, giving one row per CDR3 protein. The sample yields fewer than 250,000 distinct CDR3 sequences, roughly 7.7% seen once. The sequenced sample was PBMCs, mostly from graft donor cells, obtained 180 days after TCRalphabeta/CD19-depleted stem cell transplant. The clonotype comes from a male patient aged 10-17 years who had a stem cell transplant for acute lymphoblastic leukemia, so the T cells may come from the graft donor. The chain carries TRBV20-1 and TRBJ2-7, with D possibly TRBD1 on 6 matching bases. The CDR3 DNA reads TGCAGTGGGAGGTGGGGACATCCCCTCGAGCAGTACTTC. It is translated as CSGRWGHPLEQYF.